The rows below give T cell receptor beta chains drawn from one sample of a study of blood T cell repertoires in COVID-19. The repertoire was sequenced with immunoSEQ multiplex PCR; TCRdb's copy has only in-frame clones and lacks some. The repertoire holds about 220,000 clones, 84% seen once, with approximately 6.6% in the top ten. Sequencing was done on a sample of PBMCs or T cells enriched from blood (not recorded which). These TCRs come from a woman aged 35 to 49 who had recovered from COVID-19. Both conserved end residues are trimmed from each CDR3. A D gene is named only where the DNA matches it firmly.

v_gene: TRBV30
d_gene: NA
CDR3aa: AWSVSSNQPQH

v_gene: TRBV5-8
d_gene: TRBD1
CDR3aa: ASFRTGTGHNQPQH

v_gene: TRBV2
d_gene: NA
CDR3aa: ASGGQGPKGGSPLH

v_gene: TRBV3-1/TRBV3-2
d_gene: NA
CDR3aa: ASSQQIRETQY

v_gene: TRBV27
d_gene: NA
CDR3aa: ASSLWNVAYSYNEQF

v_gene: TRBV19
d_gene: NA
CDR3aa: ASSQATGNMNTEAF

v_gene: TRBV7-9
d_gene: TRBD1
CDR3aa: ASSLNTGTGLAYT

v_gene: TRBV7-9
d_gene: NA
CDR3aa: ASSRDREWGKPDTQY

v_gene: TRBV5-4
d_gene: TRBD1
CDR3aa: ASSLELTGTGRNIQY

v_gene: TRBV5-1
d_gene: TRBD1
CDR3aa: ASRFAGTGNTEAF

v_gene: TRBV25-1
d_gene: TRBD1
CDR3aa: ASSDRDRLDNEQF

v_gene: TRBV18
d_gene: NA
CDR3aa: ASSPPVGPNTGELF

v_gene: TRBV19
d_gene: NA
CDR3aa: ASSRSVPPEQF

v_gene: TRBV11-2
d_gene: NA
CDR3aa: ASSPLPGSYNEQF

v_gene: TRBV27
d_gene: NA
CDR3aa: ASSPTHGGGTYNSPLH

v_gene: TRBV11-2
d_gene: NA
CDR3aa: ASSPGWVGTEAF

v_gene: TRBV29-1
d_gene: NA
CDR3aa: SAVSRGYNEQF

v_gene: TRBV28
d_gene: NA
CDR3aa: ASSPPAASWGYT

v_gene: TRBV11-3
d_gene: TRBD2
CDR3aa: ASSLGRTSAIIEQY

v_gene: TRBV2
d_gene: NA
CDR3aa: ASSEFDGAQETQY

v_gene: TRBV20-1
d_gene: NA
CDR3aa: SAIRVNEQF

v_gene: TRBV7-2
d_gene: NA
CDR3aa: ASSEGGEQF

v_gene: TRBV15
d_gene: NA
CDR3aa: ATSRESGYEQY

v_gene: TRBV7-2
d_gene: TRBD2
CDR3aa: ASSFGGRGEQY

v_gene: TRBV5-4
d_gene: NA
CDR3aa: ASSPIGAEAF

v_gene: TRBV5-1
d_gene: NA
CDR3aa: ASSLIAANTGELF

v_gene: TRBV29-1
d_gene: TRBD2
CDR3aa: SVGGEGAKNIQY

v_gene: TRBV24-1
d_gene: TRBD2
CDR3aa: ATSGLARDTQY

v_gene: TRBV15
d_gene: NA
CDR3aa: ATSSRVEQF

v_gene: TRBV28
d_gene: NA
CDR3aa: ASSSDRVQQETQY